This T cell receptor beta chain was found in a study of cytomegalovirus exposure and HLA in healthy donors. PCR involved 60 Vbeta and 13 Jbeta primers. Clones were sequenced by immunoSEQ multiplex PCR, and TCRdb holds only the in-frame ones, with some missing. Its listing shows about 160,000 clones. The length of the CDR3 is 13 residues. V lost 9 bases and J lost 1; bases outside the gene matches: 4. The V gene's germline CDR1 is SGHVS and CDR2 FQNEAQ. The material sequenced was PBMCs. The V call is TRBV7-8, the J call TRBJ2-7; 9 bases align to TRBD1. This TCR derives from a woman between 55 and 75 years old in good health and CMV-seronegative. CDR3 sequence (DNA): TGTGCCAGGTGGACAGGGGCTTCCTACGAGCAGTACTTC. As protein: CARWTGASYEQYF.